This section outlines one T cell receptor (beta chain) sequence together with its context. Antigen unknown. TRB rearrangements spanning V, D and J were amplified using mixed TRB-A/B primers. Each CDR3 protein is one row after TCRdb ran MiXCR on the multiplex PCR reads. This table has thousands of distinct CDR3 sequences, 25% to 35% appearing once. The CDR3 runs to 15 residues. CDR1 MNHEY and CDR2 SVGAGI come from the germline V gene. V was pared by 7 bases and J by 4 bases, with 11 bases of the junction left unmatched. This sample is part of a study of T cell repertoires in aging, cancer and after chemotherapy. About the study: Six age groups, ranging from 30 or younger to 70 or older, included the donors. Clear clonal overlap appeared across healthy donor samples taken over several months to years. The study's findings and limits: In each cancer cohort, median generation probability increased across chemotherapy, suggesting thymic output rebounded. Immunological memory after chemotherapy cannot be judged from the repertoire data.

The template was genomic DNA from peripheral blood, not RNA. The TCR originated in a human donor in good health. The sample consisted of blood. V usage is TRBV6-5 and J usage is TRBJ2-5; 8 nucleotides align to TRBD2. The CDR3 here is CASILPPTSGETQYF. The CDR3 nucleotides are TGTGCCAGCATCCTACCCCCCACTAGCGGAGAGACCCAGTACTTC.